The 31 T cell receptor beta chains listed next were all sequenced from one sample in a study of blood T cell repertoires in COVID-19. Method: immunoSEQ multiplex PCR; TCRdb's copy keeps in-frame clones and lacks some. The table records 90,000 to 95,000 clones, roughly 91% of them present only once. What was sequenced was peripheral blood. The source of these receptors is a woman aged 80 or over with active COVID-19.

This clone was detected once. The chain joins TRBV29-1 to TRBJ2-1; perhaps TRBD2 as D (6 bases). The V gene lost 8 bases and the J gene lost 5 bases, with 13 bases spanning the gap. The CDR3 contains 12 residues. The germline V gene encodes CDR1 SQVTM and CDR2 ANQGSEA. The DNA for the CDR3 is TGCAGCCAAGTACTAGCCAACAATGAGCAGTTCTTC. Its protein is CSQVLANNEQFF.

This clone has just one count. J is TRBJ2-2 and V is TRBV27; 7 bases are a match to TRBD1. Losses at the gene ends were 0 bases for V and 4 bases for J; bases not matched to a gene: 11. The CDR3 covers 18 residues. Germline CDR1 MNHEY, CDR2 SMNVEV (reference sequence). CDR3 nucleotides: TGTGCCAGCAGTTTATCCTTTACCCATGCAGGGGGCACCGGGGAGCTGTTTTTT. This gives the protein CASSLSFTHAGGTGELFF.

The CDR3 spells CASSSTTPEQYF. The DNA for the CDR3 is TGTGCCAGCAGTTCGACGACACCCGAGCAGTACTTC. The rearrangement uses TRBV12-3 or TRBV12-4 and TRBJ2-7; D unresolved. V was pared by 4 bases and J by 6 bases, with 10 bases between. This CDR3 is 12 amino acids long.

The chain uses TRBV7-9 and TRBJ1-2, with D perhaps matching TRBD1 (5 bases). The CDR3 contains 13 residues. V gave up 3 bases and J gave up 3 bases, with 8 bases separating them. Germline-derived CDR1 and CDR2 are SEHNR and FQNEAQ (reference sequence). This CDR3 is CASSFVGDYGYTF. CDR3 nucleotide sequence: TGTGCCAGCAGCTTCGTAGGGGACTATGGCTACACCTTC.

The chain uses TRBV27 and TRBJ2-2, with a possible D match to TRBD2 (5 bases). The CDR3 loop spans 13 amino acids. CDR1 is MNHEY and CDR2 is SMNVEV in the germline V gene (reference sequence). V lost 1 base and J 6 bases, leaving 6 bases between the germline ends. For the CDR3, the DNA is TGTGCCAGCAGTTTATGGGGAGCCGGGGAGCTGTTTTTT. Protein: CASSLWGAGELFF.

The chain is built from TRBV28 and TRBJ2-1; TRBD1 matches 7 bases. V lost 2 bases and J lost 0; bases outside the gene matches: 4. The CDR3 is made up of 16 amino acids. Germline CDR1 and CDR2: MDHEN and SYDVKM. In DNA, the CDR3 is TGTGCCAGCAGTTTAGGACAGGTTAACTCCTACAATGAGCAGTTCTTC. It encodes CASSLGQVNSYNEQFF.

This clone was detected only once. This chain joins TRBV5-4 and TRBJ2-3; perhaps TRBD1 as D (7 bases). The length of the CDR3 is 16 residues. Trimming removed 4 bases from V and 4 bases from J, with 19 bases in between. Germline V lookup: CDR1 SGHNT, CDR2 YYREEE (reference sequence). CDR3 amino acids: CASSTRQGGVADTQYF. CDR3 sequence (DNA): TGTGCCAGCAGCACAAGACAGGGAGGTGTTGCAGATACGCAGTATTTT.

The J gene is TRBJ2-1, the V gene TRBV10-1; 11 positions match TRBD2. This CDR3 is built from 13 residues. Germline V gene lookup returns CDR1 WNHNN and CDR2 SYGVQD (reference sequence). The CDR3 spells CAFLAGGYNEQFF. CDR3 DNA: TGCGCTTTTCTAGCGGGAGGCTACAATGAGCAGTTCTTC.

V gene TRBV28 combines with J gene TRBJ1-5, with TRBD1 identical over 8 bases. Germline V gene data show CDR1 as MDHEN and CDR2 as SYDVKM. V shed 5 bases, J shed 2 bases, and the junction held 8 bases outside the gene matches. The CDR3 has 16 amino acids. The CDR3 region has the DNA TGTGCCAGCAGTGGTCCGAGGGACAGGCGCAATCAGCCCCAGCATTTT. Translation gives CASSGPRDRRNQPQHF.

The count of this clone is one. V usage is TRBV6-6 and J usage is TRBJ2-7; 8 nucleotides match TRBD2. Germline values: CDR1 MNHNY, CDR2 SVGAGI (reference sequence). This CDR3 is built from 18 residues. The junction had 16 bases not matched to a gene; V was cut back by 5 bases and J by 1 base. The CDR3 nucleotides read TGTGCCAGCAGTCCCCCCCCAGGGCGGGAGGAGTCTTCCTACGAGCAGTACTTC. Translation gives CASSPPPGREESSYEQYF.

The chain uses TRBV6-2 or TRBV6-3 and TRBJ1-1; TRBD1 matches 7 bases. V lost 1 base and J lost 3; bases outside the gene matches: 5. CDR3 length equals 15 residues. Germline values: CDR1 MNHEY, CDR2 SVGEGT. As DNA, the CDR3 is TGTGCCAGCAGTTACTATGGACAGGTTTACACTGAAGCTTTCTTT. Residues: CASSYYGQVYTEAFF.

For this clone: One end of the junction varies from germline; a read error may be responsible. The chain recombines TRBV7-9 with TRBJ2-7, with 9 bases matching TRBD2. This CDR3 is 15 amino acids long. The germline V gene encodes CDR1 SEHNR and CDR2 FQNEAQ (reference sequence). CDR3 in amino acids: CASSSPGSSGSYPCF. The CDR3 DNA follows: TGTGCCAGCAGTTCCCCGGGAAGTAGCGGGAGCTACCCGTGCTTC.

This chain links TRBV28 with TRBJ1-5, with no clear D. This CDR3 is 14 amino acids long. V was shortened by 6 bases and J by 1 base, with 10 bases between the two germline ends. The V gene's germline CDR1 is MDHEN and CDR2 SYDVKM. Here the CDR3 reads CASSRSPSNQPQHF. DNA of the CDR3: TGTGCCAGCAGCCGTAGCCCGAGCAATCAGCCCCAGCATTTT.

The V gene is TRBV7-9, the J gene TRBJ1-3; a possible D gene is TRBD1 (6 bases). There are 15 residues in the CDR3. Trimming cost V 5 bases and J 0 bases, with 11 bases left between them. The germline V gene has CDR1 SEHNR and CDR2 FQNEAQ (reference sequence). This CDR3 reads CASSRTGSSGNTIYF. The DNA for the CDR3 is TGTGCCAGCAGCCGAACAGGGAGCTCTGGAAACACCATATATTTT.

The V call is TRBV5-1, the J call TRBJ2-3; D uncertain. The V end lost 5 bases, the J end lost 0 bases, and 13 bases lay between the germline ends. The CDR3 consists of 15 residues. The germline V gene has CDR1 SGHRS and CDR2 YFSETQ. CDR3 loop: CASRPTTRSTDTQYF. CDR3 DNA: TGCGCCAGCAGACCAACTACAAGAAGCACAGATACGCAGTATTTT. The full variable domain, with the rest looked up from reference TRBV5-1 and TRBJ2-3, is KAGVTQTPRYLIKTRGQQVTLSCSPISGHRSVSWYQQTPGQGLQFLFEYFSETQRNKGNFPGRFSGRQFSNSRSEMNVSTLELGDSALYLCASRPTTRSTDTQYFGPGTRLTVL.

In its sample, this clone was seen a few times. The chain carries TRBV27 and TRBJ1-4, with no clear D. The germline CDR1 and CDR2 sequences are MNHEY and SMNVEV (reference sequence). Deletions cut 8 bases from V and 5 bases from J, with 12 bases between. The CDR3 totals 13 residues. CDR3 region: CASSERRNEKLFF. The CDR3 DNA reads TGTGCCAGCTCGGAGAGGAGAAATGAAAAACTGTTTTTT. Filled out from reference TRBV27 and TRBJ1-4, the complete variable domain reads EAQVTQNPRYLITVTGKKLTVTCSQNMNHEYMSWYRQDPGLGLRQIYYSMNVEVTDKGDVPEGYKVSRKEKRNFPLILESPSPNQTSLYFCASSERRNEKLFFGSGTQLSVL.

The J gene is TRBJ1-6, the V gene TRBV2; TRBD1 is a possible D gene (5 bases). CDR1 SNHLY and CDR2 FYNNEI come from the germline V gene. The CDR3 contains 13 residues. The ends were cut back, 4 bases at V and 14 bases at J, with 15 bases in the middle. CDR3 in DNA: TGTGCCAGCAGTGGCCGGGACTGGATCGCCCTCCACTTT. This codes for CASSGRDWIALHF.

The chain links TRBV28 to TRBJ2-1; 9 positions match TRBD1. The V gene end was trimmed by 1 base and the J gene end by 6 bases; junction bases not matched to a gene: 4. This CDR3 has 15 amino acids. In germline, CDR1 is MDHEN, CDR2 SYDVKM. The CDR3 DNA is TGTGCCAGCAGTTTATCCGGGACAGGGCTCAATGAGCAGTTCTTC. As protein: CASSLSGTGLNEQFF.

The J gene is TRBJ2-2, the V gene TRBV5-1, with 8 bases that match TRBD2. CDR3 length equals 17 residues. After removal of 1 base from V and 7 bases from J, the junction contained 12 bases not matched to a gene. Looked up from germline, CDR1 is SGHRS and CDR2 is YFSETQ. CDR3 sequence (DNA): TGCGCCAGCAGCTTGTGGACTAGCATCGGGAGGGACGGGGAGCTGTTTTTT. This encodes CASSLWTSIGRDGELFF.

The V gene is TRBV5-1, the J gene TRBJ2-2; 11 bases line up with TRBD2. The CDR3 is 17 residues long. Germline V lookup: CDR1 SGHRS, CDR2 YFSETQ. V dropped 0 bases and J dropped 5; count of bases not matched to a gene: 6. The CDR3 DNA follows: TGCGCCAGCAGCTTGGGTCTAGCGGGAGGAGGAACCGGGGAGCTGTTTTTT. The encoded protein is CASSLGLAGGGTGELFF.

V and J are TRBV9 and TRBJ2-7; D remains ambiguous. Germline CDR1 reads SGDLS; CDR2 reads YYNGEE. The ends were cut back, 6 bases at V and 7 bases at J, with 20 bases in the middle. This CDR3 is built from 14 residues. The CDR3: CASTVDHTSREQYF. The DNA of the CDR3 is TGTGCCAGCACCGTTGACCATACCTCTAGGGAGCAGTACTTC.

The chain has TRBV28 and TRBJ2-4, with 9 bases fitting TRBD1. CDR3 length equals 16 residues. J gave up 0 bases and V 6 bases, and 6 bases lay outside the gene matches. Per germline, CDR1 MDHEN and CDR2 SYDVKM. CDR3 amino acids: CASRRQGVLAKNIQYF. In DNA form, the CDR3 reads TGTGCCAGCAGGCGACAGGGGGTATTAGCCAAAAACATTCAGTACTTC.

This sequence joins TRBV7-9 and TRBJ2-5; possibly TRBD1 for D (6 bases). With 5 bases removed from V and 2 bases from J, the gap between germline ends came to 12 bases. This CDR3 has 14 amino acids. In germline, CDR1 is SEHNR, CDR2 FQNEAQ (reference sequence). CDR3 region: CASSLYQGQETQYF. CDR3 nucleotides: TGTGCCAGCAGCCTCTATCAGGGGCAAGAGACCCAGTACTTC.

This clone has a single count. Its ends do not fully match the called genes, so a read error is possible. The chain combines TRBV7-2 with TRBJ2-2; D might be TRBD1 (5 bases). CDR1 SGHTA and CDR2 FQGNSA come from the germline V gene. The CDR3 is 15 amino acids. The CDR3 sequence is CASSLGARNTGELFF. As DNA, the CDR3 is TGTGCCAGCAGTTTAGGGGCAAGGAACACCGGGGAGCTGTTTTTT.

The chain couples TRBV10-3 to TRBJ2-7, with D perhaps TRBD1 (5 bases). V lost 7 bases to trimming and J lost 3 bases, with 7 bases between them. The CDR3 is 11 amino acids. Germline V gives CDR1 ENHRY, CDR2 SYGVKD. Written as DNA, the CDR3 is TGTGCCATCAATCAGGGCTACGAGCAGTACTTC. It codes for CAINQGYEQYF.

This clone was seen a few times. This chain links TRBV5-4 with TRBJ2-7, with 8 bases that match TRBD2. Trimming took 0 bases from V and 2 from J; bases not matched to a gene: 4. The CDR3 has 15 residues. Germline CDR1 SGHNT, CDR2 YYREEE (reference sequence). The CDR3 sequence is CASSLGVAGTYEQYF. CDR3 DNA: TGTGCCAGCAGCTTGGGAGTAGCGGGAACCTACGAGCAGTACTTC.

CDR3: CASSPTRGDTGELFF. For the CDR3, the DNA is TGTGCCAGCAGCCCAACTCGCGGAGATACCGGGGAGCTGTTTTTT. The genes are TRBV7-2 and TRBJ2-2; unclear D gene. Germline V CDR1 and CDR2: SGHTA, FQGNSA. This CDR3 contains 15 residues. The V gene lost 5 bases and the J gene lost 5 bases, with 15 bases spanning the gap.

The J gene is TRBJ2-1, the V gene TRBV7-3, with 8 positions matching TRBD2. CDR1 and CDR2 (germline): SGHTA, FQGTGA. The trim removed 3 bases at V and 4 bases at J, leaving 2 bases unmatched. CDR3 length equals 14 residues. In DNA form, the CDR3 reads TGTGCCAGCAGCTTTACTAGCGGATACAATGAGCAGTTCTTC. It translates to CASSFTSGYNEQFF. Full variable domain (missing parts from reference TRBV7-3 and TRBJ2-1): GAGVSQTPSNKVTEKGKYVELRCDPISGHTALYWYRQSLGQGPEFLIYFQGTGAADDSGLPNDRFFAVRPEGSVSTLKIQRTERGDSAVYLCASSFTSGYNEQFFGPGTRLTVL.

This clone has only one observation. V and J are TRBV6-5 and TRBJ1-2; TRBD1 matches 7 bases. CDR3 length: 13 amino acids. After removal of 5 bases from V and 6 bases from J, the junction contained 6 bases not matched to a gene. Germline V lookup: CDR1 MNHEY, CDR2 SVGAGI. DNA of the CDR3: TGTGCCAGCAGTCGACAGGGCCCGCATGGCTACACCTTC. Translation gives CASSRQGPHGYTF.

This clone showed up just a few times. The chain has TRBV5-1 and TRBJ2-7; TRBD1 matches at 7 bases. Germline V gene data show CDR1 as SGHRS and CDR2 as YFSETQ. Trimming at V came to 3 bases and at J to 2 bases, leaving 2 bases not matched to a gene. The CDR3 runs 13 residues. The CDR3 DNA reads as TGCGCCAGCAGCTCGGACAGGCCCTACGAGCAGTACTTC. As protein: CASSSDRPYEQYF.

The chain is built from TRBV29-1 and TRBJ2-5; possible D gene TRBD1, 6 bases. V was pared by 3 bases and J by 0 bases, with 11 bases between. The length of the CDR3 is 14 residues. Germline CDR1 SQVTM, CDR2 ANQGSEA. The CDR3 region is CSVEDRAYQETQYF. CDR3 nucleotide sequence: TGCAGCGTTGAGGACAGAGCCTACCAAGAGACCCAGTACTTC.